The 21 T cell receptor beta chains reported below all come from one sample, sequenced in a study of shared clonotypes between healthy human individuals. Produced via immunoSEQ multiplex PCR; TCRdb's table is partial and in-frame only. This table holds roughly 1,500,000 clones, 95% to 99% found once. The sequencing sample was made of naive CD4+ T cells sorted from blood. Subset given: CD45RA+ positively selected. Source of these receptors: a man aged 25-40 years in good health.

The CDR3 nucleotides read TGCAGCGTTGCCGGGACTAGCGGGACCGAGACCCAGTACTTC. Its translation is CSVAGTSGTETQYF. The chain links TRBV29-1 to TRBJ2-5, with 13 nucleotides matching TRBD2. The CDR3 totals 14 residues. Trimming at V came to 4 bases and at J to 5 bases, leaving 4 bases not matched to a gene. Germline loops: CDR1 SQVTM, CDR2 ANQGSEA.

V gene TRBV19 combines with J gene TRBJ1-5; 10 bases align to TRBD1. V lost 5 bases and J lost 7; bases outside the gene matches: 11. The CDR3 has 16 amino acids. Per the germline V gene, CDR1 is LNHDA and CDR2 is SQIVND (reference sequence). The CDR3 spells CASSPPDRGRGQPQHF. The CDR3 DNA is TGTGCCAGTAGTCCACCCGACAGGGGGCGAGGGCAGCCCCAGCATTTT.

This chain links TRBV11-2 with TRBJ2-7; D gene uncertain. The CDR3 is 14 amino acids. V lost 5 bases and J lost 1, with 12 bases in between. In germline, CDR1 is SGHAT, CDR2 FQNNGV. The CDR3 region is CASSRSDGSYEQYF. In nucleotides, the CDR3 is TGTGCCAGCAGCCGAAGTGACGGTTCCTACGAGCAGTACTTC.

J is TRBJ1-5 and V is TRBV28; D not certain. In germline, CDR1 is MDHEN, CDR2 SYDVKM. This CDR3 region has 20 residues. V dropped 4 bases and J dropped 1 base, with 26 bases sitting between them. The CDR3 here is CASSYSQPGEIYGSNQPQHF. CDR3 bases: TGTGCCAGCAGTTACTCCCAACCGGGAGAAATATATGGAAGCAATCAGCCCCAGCATTTT.

The CDR3 loop reads CASRIPGWGTEAFF. DNA of the CDR3: TGTGCCAGTAGAATACCAGGGTGGGGAACTGAAGCTTTCTTT. This chain uses TRBV19 with TRBJ1-1; D is possibly TRBD1 (5 bases). Germline V gene sequence: CDR1 LNHDA, CDR2 SQIVND (reference sequence). Deletions cut 6 bases from V and 5 bases from J, with 16 bases between. The CDR3 contains 14 residues.

This rearrangement joins TRBV4-1 to TRBJ2-2, with 9 bases identical to TRBD2. Germline lookup yields CDR1 MGHRA and CDR2 YSYEKL. J lost 7 bases, V lost 0 bases, and 6 bases had no gene match. CDR3 length: 16 residues. The DNA of the CDR3 is TGCGCCAGCAGCCAAGAAGTAGCGGGAGTCGGCGGGGAGCTGTTTTTT. Translated: CASSQEVAGVGGELFF.

The chain carries TRBV11-1 and TRBJ2-7; D perhaps matches TRBD1 (5 bases). The CDR3 length is 15 residues. Germline CDR1 is SGHAT and CDR2 is FQDESV (reference sequence). The V and J ends lost 4 bases and 3 bases respectively, with 16 bases between them. The DNA of the CDR3 is TGTGCCAGCAGCTCACTCCAGGGCCTCCTCTACGAGCAGTACTTC. Translating gives CASSSLQGLLYEQYF.

The rearrangement joins TRBV10-2 to TRBJ2-7; unclear D gene. The CDR3 runs 12 residues. Per germline, CDR1 WSHSY and CDR2 SAAADI. The germline V and J ends were trimmed by 2 bases and 4 bases, with 6 bases remaining between them. Here the CDR3 DNA reads TGCGCCAGCAGTGAGGCCTTTTACGAGCAGTACTTC. Its translation: CASSEAFYEQYF.

This clone was found once. The rearrangement joins TRBV19 to TRBJ2-3, with 9 positions matching TRBD2. The CDR3 has 18 amino acids. Germline CDR1 is LNHDA and CDR2 is SQIVND (reference sequence). V shed 7 bases and J 6 bases; nucleotides not matched to a gene: 20. CDR3 sequence (DNA): TGTGCCAGTAAGCGGGACAAAGCGGTCCTAGCGGGATACGATACGCAGTATTTT. Its protein product is CASKRDKAVLAGYDTQYF.

The chain uses TRBV28 and TRBJ1-2, with a tentative D call TRBD1 (6 bases). The CDR3 has 14 amino acids. Per the germline V gene, CDR1 is MDHEN and CDR2 is SYDVKM. Trimming shortened V by 7 bases and J by 3 bases, and 15 bases separated the two germline ends. CDR3 bases: TGTGCCAGCAACACAGGCCCAGGGGACTATGGCTACACCTTC. Translated: CASNTGPGDYGYTF.

This chain links TRBV28 with TRBJ2-2; D possibly corresponds to TRBD2 (6 bases). The V end lost 10 bases, the J end lost 0 bases, and 12 bases lay between the germline ends. Germline CDR1 is MDHEN and CDR2 is SYDVKM. This CDR3 is built from 14 residues. DNA for the CDR3: TGTGCCATCGGGACTCCGGCGAACACCGGGGAGCTGTTTTTT. Translation gives CAIGTPANTGELFF.

V is TRBV11-2 and J is TRBJ2-1; TRBD2 agrees at 7 bases. The CDR3 runs 17 residues. The ends lost 2 bases at V and 5 bases at J; junction bases unmatched: 12. Looked up from germline, CDR1 is SGHAT and CDR2 is FQNNGV. The CDR3 sequence: CASSLLVAGLADNEQFF. CDR3 bases: TGTGCCAGCAGCTTATTAGTAGCGGGCCTAGCGGACAATGAGCAGTTCTTC.

The chain is built from TRBV11-2 and TRBJ2-7; D remains ambiguous. Germline CDR1 is SGHAT and CDR2 is FQNNGV. V was trimmed by 7 bases and J by 2 bases, leaving 18 bases between them. The CDR3 contains 15 residues. For the CDR3, the DNA is TGTGCCAGCACCGACTCGGACCGGCCGCCCTACGAGCAGTACTTC. The encoded protein is CASTDSDRPPYEQYF.

V and J are TRBV9 and TRBJ2-7, with 8 positions matching TRBD2. CDR1 is SGDLS and CDR2 is YYNGEE in the germline V gene. After removal of 0 bases from V and 3 bases from J, the junction contained 5 bases not matched to a gene. This CDR3 contains 15 residues. Written as DNA, the CDR3 is TGTGCCAGCAGCGTAGGTAGCGGGGCACACTACGAGCAGTACTTC. Translation gives CASSVGSGAHYEQYF.

This chain's CDR3 is CASSQDWWNRGDNEQFF. The DNA for the CDR3 is TGTGCCAGCAGCCAAGATTGGTGGAACAGGGGCGACAATGAGCAGTTCTTC. This sequence joins TRBV14 and TRBJ2-1, with 7 positions matching TRBD1. Germline values: CDR1 SGHDN, CDR2 FVKESK. After removal of 0 bases from V and 5 bases from J, the junction contained 10 bases not matched to a gene. The CDR3 extends over 17 amino acids.

The chain carries TRBV2 and TRBJ1-5; TRBD1 agrees at 9 bases. The trim removed 6 bases at V and 2 bases at J, leaving 5 bases unmatched. The CDR3 spans 15 residues. Germline lookup yields CDR1 SNHLY and CDR2 FYNNEI. The CDR3 DNA is TGTGCCAGCAGCCGGACAGGGGAGGGCAATCAGCCCCAGCATTTT. Translation: CASSRTGEGNQPQHF. The whole variable domain, remainder taken from reference TRBV2 and TRBJ1-5, is EPEVTQTPSHQVTQMGQEVILRCVPISNHLYFYWYRQILGQKVEFLVSFYNNEISEKSEIFDDQFSVERPDGSNFTLKIRSTKLEDSAMYFCASSRTGEGNQPQHFGDGTRLSIL.

This chain joins TRBV5-1 and TRBJ2-3, with D possibly being TRBD1 (6 bases). The V and J ends lost 0 bases and 6 bases respectively, with 17 bases between them. The CDR3 consists of 16 residues. In germline, CDR1 is SGHRS, CDR2 YFSETQ. CDR3 in amino acids: CASSLVVTGVMDTQYF. CDR3 nucleotides: TGCGCCAGCAGCTTGGTGGTGACAGGAGTAATGGATACGCAGTATTTT.

V and J are TRBV11-2 and TRBJ2-7; 7 bases fit TRBD1. V lost 1 base to trimming and J lost 2 bases; unmatched junction nucleotides: 17. Germline V gene lookup returns CDR1 SGHAT and CDR2 FQNNGV. This CDR3 region has 19 residues. Written as DNA, the CDR3 is TGTGCCAGCAGCTTAGTTTTCACGTCCTTAGCAGGGGGTCCCTACGAGCAGTACTTC. It translates to CASSLVFTSLAGGPYEQYF. The entire variable domain, with the rest obtained from reference TRBV11-2 and TRBJ2-7, is as follows: EAGVAQSPRYKIIEKRQSVAFWCNPISGHATLYWYQQILGQGPKLLIQFQNNGVVDDSQLPKDRFSAERLKGVDSTLKIQPAKLEDSAVYLCASSLVFTSLAGGPYEQYFGPGTRLTVT.

This clone came up once. The rearrangement links TRBV7-9 to TRBJ2-7; D tentatively reads TRBD1 or TRBD2 (5 bases each). V was cut by 5 bases and J by 3 bases, with 11 bases left in between. The CDR3 loop spans 13 amino acids. Germline CDR1 and CDR2: SEHNR and FQNEAQ (reference sequence). The CDR3 protein is CASSRAGSYEQYF. CDR3 bases: TGTGCCAGCAGCCGCGCAGGGAGCTACGAGCAGTACTTC.

The chain recombines TRBV28 with TRBJ2-7; 7 bases map to TRBD2. The junction had 4 bases not matched to a gene; V was cut back by 3 bases and J by 2 bases. This CDR3 contains 14 residues. Per germline, CDR1 MDHEN and CDR2 SYDVKM. CDR3 DNA: TGTGCCAGCAGTTTTTCAGGGAGGGCCTACGAGCAGTACTTC. This encodes CASSFSGRAYEQYF.

The gene calls are TRBV7-2 and TRBJ2-5; maybe TRBD2 (5 bases). V was cut by 3 bases and J by 4 bases, with 9 bases left in between. The germline V gene has CDR1 SGHTA and CDR2 FQGNSA. CDR3 length: 13 residues. The CDR3 here is CASSFGVGETQYF. CDR3 in DNA: TGTGCCAGCAGCTTCGGGGTTGGAGAGACCCAGTACTTC.